The entry below gives a single T cell receptor (beta chain) sequence along with its context. This sample is drawn from a study of cytomegalovirus exposure and HLA in healthy donors. PCR amplification relied on 60 Vbeta primers (plus 13 Jbeta primers). This table comes from immunoSEQ multiplex PCR, and its TCRdb copy is limited to in-frame clones, with some not included. The sample includes roughly 130,000 clones, more than 60% of them seen just once. Trimming took 0 bases from V and 4 from J, leaving 10 bases between them. Germline V CDR1 and CDR2: SGDLS, YYNGEE. The CDR3 is made up of 14 amino acids.

The source is a man younger than 35 in good health and CMV-seronegative. The V call is TRBV9, the J call TRBJ1-2, with D possibly being TRBD1 (6 bases). The sample was PBMCs. The CDR3 spells CASSVDAGAYGYTF. In DNA, the CDR3 is TGTGCCAGCAGCGTAGACGCAGGGGCCTATGGCTACACCTTC.